This T cell receptor (beta chain) appears in the sequencing data of a study of coeliac disease. The wider study: Refractory type I patients had normal intraepithelial cells despite over 12 months' diet failure.

Assay: immunoSEQ multiplex PCR; the TCRdb copy retains only in-frame clones and omits some. Among about 9,400 clones, over 55% were seen once, and the ten largest hold 20%. Only a few counts were recorded for this clone. Its antigen is unidentified. Findings and caveats of the study: The authors considered this approach unsuitable for unbiased detection of gliadin-specific T cells. In active celiac disease, intraepithelial and lamina propria TRB and TRG repertoires were less clonal than controls. TRB repertoires were largely private, with most amino acid sequences found in only one sample.

This clonotype originated in a woman between 55 and 75 years old with celiac disease. The sample consisted of lamina propria lymphocytes from the gut.

The DNA for the CDR3 is TGTGCCAGCAGACCCGGACATTCGCCCCTGGTCTATGGCTACACCTTC. Translation: CASRPGHSPLVYGYTF. The J gene is TRBJ1-2, the V gene TRBV5-6, with D possibly matching TRBD1 (5 bases). The CDR3 is 16 amino acids. The V gene's germline CDR1 is SGHDT and CDR2 YYEEEE. Between the trimmed V and J ends, which lost 5 bases and 4 bases, there was a span of 21 bases.